A selection of T cell receptor beta chains follows, all from one sample in a study of PD-1 blockade in classical Hodgkin lymphoma. TCRdb's table, derived via immunoSEQ multiplex PCR, lists solely in-frame clones and lacks some. The repertoire consists of 45,000 to 60,000 clones, with about 80% occurring once and the leading ten covering over 15%. Sequences were derived from peripheral blood mononuclear cells (PBMCs), sampled before the fourth cycle of nivolumab. Source of these receptors: a human donor with classical Hodgkin lymphoma. Both conserved end residues are part of each CDR3. A D gene is named only where the DNA matches it firmly. Some rows have no size entry. The others give once, few or many, or a class for an expanded clone.

d_gene | j_gene | v_gene | abundance | CDR3nt | CDR3aa
NA | TRBJ2-7 | TRBV5-5 | NA | TGTGCCAGCAGCTTGGCCGGCACCATAAAGGGCTACGAGCAGTACTTC | CASSLAGTIKGYEQYF
NA | TRBJ2-3 | TRBV21-1 | NA | TGTGCCAGCAGGAGGAGCGGGAGTTTCACAGATACGCAGTATTTT | CASRRSGSFTDTQYF
TRBD1 | TRBJ2-7 | TRBV18 | NA | TGTGCCAGCTCACGAGACAGGGCCTCCTACGAGCAGTACTTC | CASSRDRASYEQYF
NA | TRBJ1-5 | TRBV6-1 | NA | TGTGCCAGCAGTGGGGGTTTCCCCCGTCAGCCCCAGCATTTT | CASSGGFPRQPQHF
NA | TRBJ2-3 | TRBV19 | NA | TGTGCCAGTAGTATTGGTGATACGCAGTATTTT | CASSIGDTQYF
NA | TRBJ2-7 | TRBV28 | NA | TGTGCCAGCAGTTTGCCCGGGACATTGTCCTACGAGCAGTACTTC | CASSLPGTLSYEQYF
NA | TRBJ1-1 | TRBV5-5 | NA | TGTGCCAGCAGCTTGGGGCAGGGGATCGGGCGAGCTTTCTTT | CASSLGQGIGRAFF
TRBD2 | TRBJ2-4 | TRBV18 | NA | TGTGCCAGCTCAAGTCTAGCGGTCATTCAGTACTTC | CASSSLAVIQYF
TRBD2 | TRBJ2-1 | TRBV27 | once | TGTGCCAGCAACCCTAAAGCGGGAGGGCCTTGGGATGAGCAGTTCTTC | CASNPKAGGPWDEQFF
TRBD1 | TRBJ2-3 | TRBV7-3 | NA | TGTGCCAGCAGCTTAACCTCGGGACAGGGGGCTCCCACAGATACGCAGTATTTT | CASSLTSGQGAPTDTQYF
NA | TRBJ2-5 | TRBV5-1 | NA | TGCGCCAGCACTGGTGTGGGGGTGAACCAAGAGACCCAGTACTTC | CASTGVGVNQETQYF
NA | TRBJ1-2 | TRBV19 | NA | TGTGCCAGTGGACGCGCTAACTATGGCTACACCTTC | CASGRANYGYTF
NA | TRBJ2-2 | TRBV6-6 | NA | TGTGCCAGCAGTTACGGGGGGGGCGGCGGGGAGCTGTTTTTT | CASSYGGGGGELFF
NA | TRBJ2-2 | TRBV10-3 | NA | TGTGCCATCAGTGAGTCAACGGTTCTCGATGCGGAGCTGTTTTTT | CAISESTVLDAELFF
TRBD2 | TRBJ2-7 | TRBV10-1 | NA | TGCGCCAGCACCAGGACTAGCGGGGCCCCCTACGAGCAGTACTTC | CASTRTSGAPYEQYF
NA | TRBJ2-7 | TRBV28 | NA | TGTGCCAGCCGGACCGGAGCAGGGCAGTACTTC | CASRTGAGQYF
NA | TRBJ1-1 | TRBV21-1 | NA | TGTGCCAGCTTGGCGGAGGAAGCTTTCTTT | CASLAEEAFF
TRBD1 | TRBJ1-1 | TRBV6-6 | NA | TGTGCCAGCAGTTACTTGGACAGGGCCACTGAAGCTTTCTTT | CASSYLDRATEAFF
NA | TRBJ2-3 | TRBV9 | NA | TGTGCCAGCAGCGTAGCTGCTAGAACCACAGATACGCAGTATTTT | CASSVAARTTDTQYF
TRBD1 | TRBJ1-1 | TRBV10-3 | few | TGTGCCATCAGCGAGACGGGGGGACAGGAGGCTTTCTTT | CAISETGGQEAFF
TRBD1 | TRBJ2-7 | TRBV10-3 | NA | TGTGCCATCAGTGAAATCAGGGGGCAAGAGCAGTACTTC | CAISEIRGQEQYF
NA | TRBJ1-5 | TRBV4-1 | few | TGCGCCAGCAGCCAATTCCATAGCAATCAGCCCCAGCATTTT | CASSQFHSNQPQHF
NA | TRBJ2-7 | TRBV19 | once | TGTGCCAGTAGTATTTCTGGGGCCACACGCCCCTACGAGCAGTACTTC | CASSISGATRPYEQYF
TRBD2 | TRBJ2-1 | TRBV19 | NA | TGTGCCAGTAGTCCCCCGGGACTAGTGAATGAGCAGTTCTTC | CASSPPGLVNEQFF
NA | TRBJ1-2 | TRBV5-1 | NA | TGCGCCAGCAGCTTCCGACAAGCCGACGGCTACACCTTC | CASSFRQADGYTF
NA | TRBJ2-5 | TRBV27 | NA | TGTGCCAGCAGTTTCGGATGGGGCCGGGAGACCCAGTACTTC | CASSFGWGRETQYF
NA | TRBJ2-1 | TRBV11-3 | few | TGTGCCAGCAGCGGCCGGGACGCCTTGGGGGGTGAGCAGTTCTTC | CASSGRDALGGEQFF
NA | TRBJ2-7 | TRBV13 | NA | TGTGCCAGCAGCTTGATGGGTCCCCCCTACGAGCAGTACTTC | CASSLMGPPYEQYF
NA | TRBJ1-2 | TRBV27 | NA | TGTGCCAGCAGTTTAACAGGAGGTAACTATGGCTACACCTTC | CASSLTGGNYGYTF
TRBD2 | TRBJ2-1 | TRBV29-1 | NA | TGCAGCGTTGAGACTAAACTAGCGGGAGGAATTAAGGGCTCCTACAATGAGCAGTTCTTC | CSVETKLAGGIKGSYNEQFF
NA | TRBJ2-7 | TRBV11-2 | NA | TGTGCCAGCAGCGTCAACCGTGGGGGCCACGAGCAGTACTTC | CASSVNRGGHEQYF
TRBD1 | TRBJ1-2 | TRBV7-9 | NA | TGTGCCAGCAGCCCAGGGACAGGGGCCCATGGCTACACCTTC | CASSPGTGAHGYTF
NA | TRBJ1-1 | TRBV6-5 | NA | TGTGCCAGCAGTTACAGGGGCAGAGAGGGAGCTTTCTTT | CASSYRGREGAFF
TRBD2 | TRBJ2-3 | TRBV4-1 | NA | TGCGCCAGCAGCCAGGGCCCGACTAGCGGGTACACAGATACGCAGTATTTT | CASSQGPTSGYTDTQYF
NA | TRBJ1-1 | TRBV6-5 | NA | TGTGCCAGCAGCCAGAGTAACACTGAAGCTTTCTTT | CASSQSNTEAFF
TRBD1 | TRBJ2-7 | TRBV7-3 | once | TGTGCCAGCAGCCCCTCAGGACAGGGTTACGAGCAGTACTTC | CASSPSGQGYEQYF
TRBD1 | TRBJ1-1 | TRBV19 | NA | TGTGCCAGTAGTATATACCCCGGGACAGCGAACACTGAAGCTTTCTTT | CASSIYPGTANTEAFF